This entry features one TCR beta chain sequence. Its antigen is currently unknown. Trimming took 6 bases from V and 0 from J, leaving 11 bases between them. The germline V gene encodes CDR1 DFQATT and CDR2 SNEGSKA (reference sequence). This CDR3 is 13 amino acids long. Sequenced with the Oncomine TCR Beta short-read assay was DNA taken from cultured CD4+ T cells. TCRdb recomputed calls from the PCR reads with MiXCR, one row per CDR3 protein. The repertoire holds 15,000 to 20,000 distinct CDR3 sequences, with approximately 50% as singletons. This record comes from a study of vaccination and CD4 T cells after COVID-19. The treatment denotes: roughly 10-day PBMC culture with coronavirus spike peptide pools or control peptides (ViraFEST assay). T cells were expanded with peptide pools, and expanded clonotypes were identified by TCR sequencing.

The V and J genes are TRBV20-1 and TRBJ2-5; D is undetermined. The TCR originated in a human donor who had recovered from COVID-19. The sequenced sample was CD4+ T cells from blood, cultured in vitro. The CDR3 coding sequence is TGCAGTGCCGCGAGCGAGTACCAAGAGACCCAGTACTTC. It is translated as CSAASEYQETQYF.